This T cell receptor (beta chain) was captured in a study of T cell responses to AZD1222 COVID-19 vaccine. Broader study findings: At 160-218 and 743-854, vaccine-associated CD4 TCRs were dominant, and they spanned spike. Donor demographics were predominantly white British with a female majority; clonal diversity may be underestimated. Reportedly, nearly half of unique spike TCRs recognized epitopes outside B.1.351/B.1.1.7 mutations.

This clone appeared once. The antigen is unknown. Assay used: immunoSEQ multiplex PCR; TCRdb lists only in-frame clones, some missing. The sample lists roughly 120,000 clones; roughly 87% were seen once. The CDR3 runs 11 residues. The germline V gene has CDR1 SGHRS and CDR2 YFSETQ. Trimming left V 3 bases short and J 2 bases short, with 2 bases between. The sequence came from an adult in good health. Sequencing was performed on peripheral blood, taken on day 0 of MenACWY control vaccination. V and J are TRBV5-1 and TRBJ2-5, with D unclear. CDR3 DNA: TGCGCCAGCAGCTCTCAAGAGACCCAGTACTTC. This encodes CASSSQETQYF. The variable domain in full, completed from reference TRBV5-1 and TRBJ2-5, reads KAGVTQTPRYLIKTRGQQVTLSCSPISGHRSVSWYQQTPGQGLQFLFEYFSETQRNKGNFPGRFSGRQFSNSRSEMNVSTLELGDSALYLCASSSQETQYFGPGTRLLVL.